The rows below give T cell receptor beta chains drawn from one sample of a study of OX40 agonist ivuxolimab in advanced cancers. TCRdb's table, derived via immunoSEQ multiplex PCR, lists solely in-frame clones and lacks some. The sample holds approximately 78,000 clones, around 90% seen once. The sample here was CD4+ or CD8+ T cells sorted from blood, taken in a trial of the OX40 agonist ivuxolimab. The receptor set was obtained from an adult with an advanced solid tumor such as melanoma, head and neck, liver or kidney cancer. Each CDR3 is given with its conserved first and last residue. Each record gives: V gene, clone size, CDR3 length, J gene, D gene, CDR3 protein, CDR3 DNA. A D gene is named only where the DNA matches it firmly. Only some rows state a clone size, as once, few, many or a class for expanded clones.

TRBV11-2	.	14	TRBJ2-7	TRBD2	CASSLEGAGGVQYF	TGTGCCAGCAGCTTAGAAGGAGCGGGAGGCGTACAGTACTTC
TRBV2	.	15	TRBJ2-1	TRBD2	CASRTSGRFYNEQFF	TGTGCCAGCAGGACTAGCGGGAGGTTCTACAATGAGCAGTTCTTC
TRBV2	.	18	TRBJ2-3	.	CASSGFRREDSSTDTQYF	TGTGCCAGCAGTGGGTTCCGGAGGGAGGACTCTTCCACAGATACGCAGTATTTT
TRBV7-8	.	17	TRBJ1-6	TRBD1	CASSPLTGEPYNSPLHF	TGTGCCAGCAGCCCCCTGACAGGGGAGCCCTATAATTCACCCCTCCACTTT
TRBV4-2	once	18	TRBJ2-6	.	CASSQVVSAFSGANVLTF	TGTGCCAGCAGCCAAGTGGTTTCCGCCTTCTCTGGGGCCAACGTCCTGACTTTC
TRBV2	.	16	TRBJ2-7	.	CASSESLASRNYEQYF	TGTGCCAGCAGTGAATCCTTAGCGTCCCGTAACTACGAGCAGTACTTC
TRBV27	once	15	TRBJ2-7	TRBD2	CASSPRLASAHEQYF	TGTGCCAGCAGTCCGCGACTAGCGAGTGCCCACGAGCAGTACTTC
TRBV2	.	13	TRBJ1-5	.	CASSDGGNQPQHF	TGTGCCAGCAGTGATGGGGGAAATCAGCCCCAGCATTTT
TRBV5-1	once	14	TRBJ1-1	.	CASSLTGTLTEAFF	TGCGCCAGCAGCTTGACCGGGACACTCACTGAAGCTTTCTTT
TRBV18	.	16	TRBJ2-1	TRBD2	CASSPGLAGGEGEQFF	TGTGCCAGCTCACCAGGACTAGCGGGAGGGGAAGGTGAGCAGTTCTTC
TRBV6-1	.	12	TRBJ2-4	.	CASRTEGDIQYF	TGTGCCAGCAGGACCGAAGGGGACATTCAGTACTTC
TRBV9	medium-sized	15	TRBJ2-2	TRBD2	CASSARSGSGGELFF	TGTGCCAGCAGCGCCCGTAGCGGGAGCGGCGGGGAGCTGTTTTTT
TRBV6-1	.	15	TRBJ1-6	TRBD1	CASRDREGKNSPLHF	TGTGCCAGCAGGGACAGGGAAGGGAAAAATTCACCCCTCCACTTT
TRBV5-4	.	15	TRBJ2-5	TRBD2	CASSLKLAGGETQYF	TGTGCCAGCAGCTTGAAACTAGCGGGAGGAGAGACCCAGTACTTC
TRBV7-2	.	16	TRBJ2-7	TRBD2	CASSSRTSGRVYEQYF	TGTGCCAGCAGCTCCAGGACTAGCGGGAGGGTATACGAGCAGTACTTC
TRBV7-2	.	14	TRBJ2-1	TRBD2	CASSQRGVYNEQFF	TGTGCCAGCTCCCAGCGGGGGGTATACAATGAGCAGTTCTTC
TRBV4-2	.	15	TRBJ2-7	TRBD2	CASSLAGGASYEQYF	TGTGCCAGCAGTCTAGCGGGGGGAGCCTCCTACGAGCAGTACTTC
TRBV4-1	.	16	TRBJ1-4	.	CASSLKRVLGNEKLFF	TGCGCCAGCAGCCTTAAGCGGGTCCTGGGCAATGAAAAACTGTTTTTT
TRBV20-1	.	11	TRBJ2-6	.	CSGSGANVLTF	TGCAGTGGTTCCGGGGCCAACGTCCTGACTTTC
TRBV7-2	.	16	TRBJ2-2	.	CASSLVGSANTGELFF	TGTGCCAGCAGCTTAGTGGGGTCGGCGAACACCGGGGAGCTGTTTTTT
TRBV4-1	.	15	TRBJ1-1	.	CASSQVGLLNTEAFF	TGCGCCAGCAGCCAAGTGGGCCTGTTGAACACTGAAGCTTTCTTT
TRBV15	.	15	TRBJ2-7	.	CATSRGTILSYEQYF	TGTGCCACCAGCAGAGGCACAATACTCAGCTACGAGCAGTACTTC
TRBV6-5	.	15	TRBJ1-1	TRBD1	CASSTGQGRDTEAFF	TGTGCCAGTTCGACAGGACAGGGTAGGGACACTGAAGCTTTCTTT